What follows describes a single T cell receptor (beta chain). Its specificity is not known. The length of the CDR3 is 16 residues. Germline V gene lookup returns CDR1 SGDLS and CDR2 YYNGEE. V lost 3 bases to trimming and J lost 0 bases; unmatched junction nucleotides: 7. Produced via immunoSEQ multiplex PCR; TCRdb's table is partial and in-frame only. The profile covers around 29,000 clones, with less than 90% appearing a single time and about 44% taken by the ten largest. The sample comes from a study of OX40 agonist ivuxolimab in advanced cancers. Across the whole study: It was ivuxolimab, an agonistic anti-OX40 (CD134) antibody, that patients were treated with. Dose-escalation patients' cancers were hepatocellular carcinoma, melanoma, renal cell or head and neck cancer. Study results and caveats: The antigens recognized by the expanded peripheral T cells, that is their antigen specificity, were not determined.

Sample: CD4+ or CD8+ T cells sorted from blood, taken in a trial of the OX40 agonist ivuxolimab. The TCR was taken from an adult with an advanced solid tumor such as melanoma, head and neck, liver or kidney cancer. The rearrangement joins TRBV9 to TRBJ2-3, with 7 bases identical to TRBD2. CDR3 residues: CASSEAGGSSTDTQYF. The DNA for the CDR3 is TGTGCCAGCAGCGAGGCCGGGGGGTCTAGCACAGATACGCAGTATTTT.